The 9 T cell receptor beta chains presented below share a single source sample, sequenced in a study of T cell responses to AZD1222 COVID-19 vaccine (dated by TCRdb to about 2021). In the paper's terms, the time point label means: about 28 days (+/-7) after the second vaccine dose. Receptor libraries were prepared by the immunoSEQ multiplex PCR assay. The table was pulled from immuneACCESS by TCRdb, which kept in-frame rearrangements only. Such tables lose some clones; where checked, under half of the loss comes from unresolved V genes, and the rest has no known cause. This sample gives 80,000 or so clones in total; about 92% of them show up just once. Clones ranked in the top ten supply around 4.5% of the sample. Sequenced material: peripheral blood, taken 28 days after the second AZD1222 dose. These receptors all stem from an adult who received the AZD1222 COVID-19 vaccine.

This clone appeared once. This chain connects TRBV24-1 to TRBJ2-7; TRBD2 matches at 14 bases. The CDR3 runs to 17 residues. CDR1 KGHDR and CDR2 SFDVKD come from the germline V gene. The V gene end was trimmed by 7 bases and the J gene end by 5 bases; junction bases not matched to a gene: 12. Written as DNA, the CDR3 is TGTGCCACCAGGAGGGGGACTAGCGGGAGAAATCGCCACGAGCAGTACTTC. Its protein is CATRRGTSGRNRHEQYF.

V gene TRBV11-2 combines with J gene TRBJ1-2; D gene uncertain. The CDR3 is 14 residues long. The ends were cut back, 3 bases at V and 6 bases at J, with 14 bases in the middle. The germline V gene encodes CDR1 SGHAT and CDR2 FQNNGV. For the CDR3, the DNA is TGTGCCAGCAGCTTGATGGGATTTCGGAATGGCTACACCTTC. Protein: CASSLMGFRNGYTF.

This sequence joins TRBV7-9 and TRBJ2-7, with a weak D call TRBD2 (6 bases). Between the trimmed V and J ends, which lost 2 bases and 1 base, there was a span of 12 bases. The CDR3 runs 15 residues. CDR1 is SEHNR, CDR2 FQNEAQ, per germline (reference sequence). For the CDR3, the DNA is TGTGCCAGCAGCTTAAGTCCGCGGGATTCCTACGAGCAGTACTTC. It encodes CASSLSPRDSYEQYF. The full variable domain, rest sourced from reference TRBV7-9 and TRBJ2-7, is DTGVSQNPRHKITKRGQNVTFRCDPISEHNRLYWYRQTLGQGPEFLTYFQNEAQLEKSRLLSDRFSAERPKGSFSTLEIQRTEQGDSAMYLCASSLSPRDSYEQYFGPGTRLTVT.

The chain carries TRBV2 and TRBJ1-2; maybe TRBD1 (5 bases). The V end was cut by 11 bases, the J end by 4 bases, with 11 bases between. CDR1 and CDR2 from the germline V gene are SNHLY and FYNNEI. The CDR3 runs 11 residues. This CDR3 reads CAGRTIYGYTF. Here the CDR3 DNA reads TGTGCCGGGCGGACAATCTATGGCTACACCTTC. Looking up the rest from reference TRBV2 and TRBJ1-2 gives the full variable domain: EPEVTQTPSHQVTQMGQEVILRCVPISNHLYFYWYRQILGQKVEFLVSFYNNEISEKSEIFDDQFSVERPDGSNFTLKIRSTKLEDSAMYFCAGRTIYGYTFGSGTRLTVV.

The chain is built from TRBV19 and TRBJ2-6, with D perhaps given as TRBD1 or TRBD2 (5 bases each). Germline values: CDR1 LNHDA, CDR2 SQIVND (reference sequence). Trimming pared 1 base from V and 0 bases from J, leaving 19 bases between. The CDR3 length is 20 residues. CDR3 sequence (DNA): TGTGCCAGTAGTATAGTTTGGCACCGGGACCAAAGCTCTGGGGCCAACGTCCTGACTTTC. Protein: CASSIVWHRDQSSGANVLTF.

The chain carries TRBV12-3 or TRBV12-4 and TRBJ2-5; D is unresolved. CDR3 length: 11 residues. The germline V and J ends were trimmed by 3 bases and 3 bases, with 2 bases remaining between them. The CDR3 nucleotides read TGTGCCAGCAGTTTGAAAGAGACCCAGTACTTC. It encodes CASSLKETQYF.

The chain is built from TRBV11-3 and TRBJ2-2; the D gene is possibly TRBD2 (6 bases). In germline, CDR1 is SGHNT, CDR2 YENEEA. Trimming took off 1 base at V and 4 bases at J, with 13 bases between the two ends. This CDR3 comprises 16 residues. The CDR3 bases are TGTGCCAGCAGCTTAGTGGGGACTCCAATCACCGGGGAGCTGTTTTTT. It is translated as CASSLVGTPITGELFF.

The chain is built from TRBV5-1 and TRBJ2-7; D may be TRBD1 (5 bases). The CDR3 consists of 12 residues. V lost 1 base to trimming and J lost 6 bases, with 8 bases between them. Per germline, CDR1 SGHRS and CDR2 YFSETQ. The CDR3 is CASSLTGSEQYF. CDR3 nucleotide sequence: TGCGCCAGCAGCTTGACAGGATCCGAGCAGTACTTC.

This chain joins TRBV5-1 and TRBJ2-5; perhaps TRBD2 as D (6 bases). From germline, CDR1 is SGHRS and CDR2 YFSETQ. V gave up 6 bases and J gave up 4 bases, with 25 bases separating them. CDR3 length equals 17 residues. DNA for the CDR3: TGCGCCAGCACCCTCCTAGGACTGGAGGGCCACGGAGAGACCCAGTACTTC. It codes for CASTLLGLEGHGETQYF.